This T cell receptor beta chain came from a study of OX40 agonist ivuxolimab in advanced cancers. TCRdb keeps only in-frame clones here, not all; method: immunoSEQ multiplex PCR. Counted here are about 73,000 clones, roughly nine tenths occurring once; the ten biggest clones make up under 0.85%. This clone was counted a single time. This sequence was found in an adult with an advanced solid tumor such as melanoma, head and neck, liver or kidney cancer. The source was CD4+ or CD8+ T cells sorted from blood, collected in a trial of the OX40 agonist ivuxolimab.

The chain's CDR3 is CASSLDTGGGQPQHF. The CDR3 DNA is TGTGCCAGCAGCTTAGATACAGGGGGCGGACAGCCCCAGCATTTT. The chain recombines TRBV7-2 with TRBJ1-5; 9 nucleotides align to TRBD1. J gave up 7 bases and V 1 base, and 5 bases lay outside the gene matches. The CDR3 has 15 amino acids. Germline V gene data show CDR1 as SGHTA and CDR2 as FQGNSA.